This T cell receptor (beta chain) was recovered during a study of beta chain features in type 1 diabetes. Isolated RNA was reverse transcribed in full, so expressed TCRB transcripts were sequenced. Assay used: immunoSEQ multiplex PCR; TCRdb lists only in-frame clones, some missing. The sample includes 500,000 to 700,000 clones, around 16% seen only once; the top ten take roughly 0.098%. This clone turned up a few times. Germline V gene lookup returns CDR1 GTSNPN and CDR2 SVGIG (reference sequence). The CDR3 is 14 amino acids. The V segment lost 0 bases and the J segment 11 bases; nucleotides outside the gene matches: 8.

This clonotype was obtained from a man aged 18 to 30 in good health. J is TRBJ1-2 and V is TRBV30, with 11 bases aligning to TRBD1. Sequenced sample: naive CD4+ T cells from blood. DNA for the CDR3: TGTGCCTGGAGTGTACGGGGGACAGGGGGTAATTACACCTTC. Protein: CAWSVRGTGGNYTF.